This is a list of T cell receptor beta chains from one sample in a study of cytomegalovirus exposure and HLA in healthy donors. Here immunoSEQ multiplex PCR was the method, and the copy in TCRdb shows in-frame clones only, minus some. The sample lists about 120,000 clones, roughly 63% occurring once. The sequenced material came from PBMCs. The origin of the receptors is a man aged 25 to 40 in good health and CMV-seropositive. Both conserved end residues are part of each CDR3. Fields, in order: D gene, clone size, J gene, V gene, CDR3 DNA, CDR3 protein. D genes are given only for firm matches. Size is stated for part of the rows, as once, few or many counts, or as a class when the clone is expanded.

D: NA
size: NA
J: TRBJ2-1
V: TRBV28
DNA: TGTGCCAGCAGTTTTGAGCCCGATGAGCAGTTCTTC
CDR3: CASSFEPDEQFF

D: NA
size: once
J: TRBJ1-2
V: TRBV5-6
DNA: TGTGCCAGCAGCTTGGTAGGGGTCAACGTCGACTATGGCTACACCTTC
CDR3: CASSLVGVNVDYGYTF

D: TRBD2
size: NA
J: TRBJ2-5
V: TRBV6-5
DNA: TGTGCCAGCAGTCCTCAGGGACTAGCGTCAGAGACCCAGTACTTC
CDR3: CASSPQGLASETQYF

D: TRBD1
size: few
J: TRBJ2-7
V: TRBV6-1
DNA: TGTGCCAGCAGTTCACCAACAGGGGGCAAGTACGAGCAGTACTTC
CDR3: CASSSPTGGKYEQYF

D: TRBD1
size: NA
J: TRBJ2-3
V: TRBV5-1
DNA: TGCGCCAGCAGCTTTGGGGACAGGAAGGGAACAGATACGCAGTATTTT
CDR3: CASSFGDRKGTDTQYF

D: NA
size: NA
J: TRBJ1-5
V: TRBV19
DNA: TGTGCCAGTAGTATAATGGTAGCTCAGCCCCAGCATTTT
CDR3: CASSIMVAQPQHF

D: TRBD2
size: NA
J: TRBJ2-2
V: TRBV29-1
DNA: TGCAGCGTGGGACTAGCGGGAGGGGTCACCGGGGAGCTGTTTTTT
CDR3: CSVGLAGGVTGELFF

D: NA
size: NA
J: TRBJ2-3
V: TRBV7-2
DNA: TGTGCCAGCAGCCCGCTCCTCAGGACAGATACGCAGTATTTT
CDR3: CASSPLLRTDTQYF

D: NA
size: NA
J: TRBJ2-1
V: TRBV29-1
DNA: TGCAGCGTTGATAGGTCGGGCAATGAGCAGTTCTTC
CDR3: CSVDRSGNEQFF

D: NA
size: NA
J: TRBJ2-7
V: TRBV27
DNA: TGTGCCAGCAGTTTGACTCTATTCTACGAGCAGTACTTC
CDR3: CASSLTLFYEQYF

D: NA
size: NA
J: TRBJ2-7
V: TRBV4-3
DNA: TGCGCCAGCAGCCAAGATGGCAGGACGGGAACCTACGAGCAGTACTTC
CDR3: CASSQDGRTGTYEQYF

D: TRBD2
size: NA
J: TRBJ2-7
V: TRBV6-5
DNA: TGTGCCAGCATTGGGAGCGGGACCCTCTACGAGCAGTACTTC
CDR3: CASIGSGTLYEQYF

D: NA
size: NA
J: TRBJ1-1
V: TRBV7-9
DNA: TGTGCCAGCAGCCCGCACAGGCCGACTGAAGCTTTCTTT
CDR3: CASSPHRPTEAFF

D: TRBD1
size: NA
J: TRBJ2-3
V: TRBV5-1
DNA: TGCGCCAGCAGCTGGGGGACAGTCCCTAGCACAGATACGCAGTATTTT
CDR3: CASSWGTVPSTDTQYF

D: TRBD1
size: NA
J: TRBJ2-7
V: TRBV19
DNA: TGTGCCAGTAGACGACAGGGAACGATCTCCTACGAGCAGTACTTC
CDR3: CASRRQGTISYEQYF

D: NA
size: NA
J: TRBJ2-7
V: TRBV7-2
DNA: TGTGCCAGCAGCTTACCCCGCTCCTACGAGCAGTACTTC
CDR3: CASSLPRSYEQYF

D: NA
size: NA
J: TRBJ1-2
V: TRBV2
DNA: TGTGCCAGCAGCGGATCAATGGGGGCTTATGGCTACACCTTC
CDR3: CASSGSMGAYGYTF

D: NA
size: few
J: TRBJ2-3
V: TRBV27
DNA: TGTGCCAGCAGTTCCTGGGTGAACCCGGGAGCTAGCACAGATACGCAGTATTTT
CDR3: CASSSWVNPGASTDTQYF

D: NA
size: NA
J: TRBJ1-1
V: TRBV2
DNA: TGTGCCAGCAGTGAATTGGGACTGGGGAACGGTGAAGCTTTCTTT
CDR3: CASSELGLGNGEAFF

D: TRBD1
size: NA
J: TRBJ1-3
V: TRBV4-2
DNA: TGTGCCAGCAGCCAGGGGGACAGGCCACTCTCTGGAAACACCATATATTTT
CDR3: CASSQGDRPLSGNTIYF

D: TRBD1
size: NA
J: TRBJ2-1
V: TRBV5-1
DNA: TGCGCCAGCAGCTCTGGGACAGGGTCCTACAATGAGCAGTTCTTC
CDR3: CASSSGTGSYNEQFF

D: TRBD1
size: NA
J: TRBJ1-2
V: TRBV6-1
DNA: TGTGCCAGCAGTAGACAGGGATATGGCTACACCTTC
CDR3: CASSRQGYGYTF

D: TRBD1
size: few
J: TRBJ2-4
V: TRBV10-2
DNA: TGCGCCAGCAGAATTACAGGGGGATGGAACATTCAGTACTTC
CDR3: CASRITGGWNIQYF

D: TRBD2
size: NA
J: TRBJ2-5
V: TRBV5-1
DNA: TGCGCCAGCAGCTTGGGAGCGGGGGAGACCCAGTACTTC
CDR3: CASSLGAGETQYF

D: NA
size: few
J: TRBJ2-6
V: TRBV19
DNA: TGTGCCAGTAGTATTTACTCTGGGGCCAACGTCCTGACTTTC
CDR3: CASSIYSGANVLTF

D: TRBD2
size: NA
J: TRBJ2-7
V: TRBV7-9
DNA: TGTGCCAGCAGCATACCGGCACGGGACTACTTTTCCTACGAGCAGTACTTC
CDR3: CASSIPARDYFSYEQYF

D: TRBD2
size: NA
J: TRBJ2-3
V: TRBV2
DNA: TGTGCCAGCAGTAGAAGCGGGGAGGTATTTGATACGCAGTATTTT
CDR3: CASSRSGEVFDTQYF

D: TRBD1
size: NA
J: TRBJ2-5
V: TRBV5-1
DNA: TGCGCCAGCTCCGACAGGGGACAAGAGACCCAGTACTTC
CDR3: CASSDRGQETQYF

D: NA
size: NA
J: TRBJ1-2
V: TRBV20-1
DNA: TGCAGCCCGGTCCTTAACTATGGCTACACCTTC
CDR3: CSPVLNYGYTF

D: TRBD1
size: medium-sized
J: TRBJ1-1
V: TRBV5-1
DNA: TGCGCCAGCAGCTTGTTAACAGGGGGCATGGAGACTGAAGCTTTCTTT
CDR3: CASSLLTGGMETEAFF

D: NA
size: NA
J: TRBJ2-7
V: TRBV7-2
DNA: TGTGCCAGCAGCCGATTGACTCTAGCCTACGAGCAGTACTTC
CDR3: CASSRLTLAYEQYF

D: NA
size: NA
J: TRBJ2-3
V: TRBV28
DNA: TGTGCCACGGGACAGCGAAGGAGGGCGCAGTATTTT
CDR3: CATGQRRRAQYF

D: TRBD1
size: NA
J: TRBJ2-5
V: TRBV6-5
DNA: TGTGCCAGCAGTACAGGGGGACAAGAGACCCAGTACTTC
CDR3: CASSTGGQETQYF

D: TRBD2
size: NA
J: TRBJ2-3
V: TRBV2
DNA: TGTGCCAGCAGTGGGACTAGCGGGAGAGATACGCAGTATTTT
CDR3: CASSGTSGRDTQYF

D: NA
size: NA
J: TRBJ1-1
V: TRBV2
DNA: TGTGCCAGCAGTGAAGCGCTCGCGCCCCATGAAGCTTTCTTT
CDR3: CASSEALAPHEAFF

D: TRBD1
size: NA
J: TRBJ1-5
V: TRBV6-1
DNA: TGTGCCAGCAGTGTTTCCGGGACAGGGGTCCTAGTGGTTCAGCCCCAGCATTTT
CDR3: CASSVSGTGVLVVQPQHF

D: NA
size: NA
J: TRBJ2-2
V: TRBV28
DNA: TGTGCCAGCAGTTTACTCCCATCGGCGAACACCGGGGAGCTGTTTTTT
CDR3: CASSLLPSANTGELFF

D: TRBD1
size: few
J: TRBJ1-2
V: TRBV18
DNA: TGTGCCAGCTCAGAAACGACAGGGCGTTATGGCTACACCTTC
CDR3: CASSETTGRYGYTF

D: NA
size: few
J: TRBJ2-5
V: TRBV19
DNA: TGTGCCAGTAGCCGACAGAGCACCCAAGAGACCCAGTACTTC
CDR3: CASSRQSTQETQYF

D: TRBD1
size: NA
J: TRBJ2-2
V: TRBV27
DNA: TGTGCCAGCGCTACCCGGGACAGGGGGCGGTCCGGGGAGCTGTTTTTT
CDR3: CASATRDRGRSGELFF

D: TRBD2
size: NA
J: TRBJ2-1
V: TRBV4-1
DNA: TGCGCCAGCAGCCAAGAACTAGCGGGAGGGTATGAGCAGTTCTTC
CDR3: CASSQELAGGYEQFF

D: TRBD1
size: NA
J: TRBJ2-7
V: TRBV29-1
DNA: TGCAGCGTGGGGACAGGGGGTTACTACGAGCAGTACTTC
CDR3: CSVGTGGYYEQYF

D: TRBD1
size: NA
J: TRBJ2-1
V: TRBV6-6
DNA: TGTGCCAGCACAGTACCACAGGGGGCGAGGGAGCAGTTCTTC
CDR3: CASTVPQGAREQFF

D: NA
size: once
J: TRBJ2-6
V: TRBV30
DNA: TGTGCCTGGAGACTCTCTGGGGCCAACGTCCTGACTTTC
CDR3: CAWRLSGANVLTF

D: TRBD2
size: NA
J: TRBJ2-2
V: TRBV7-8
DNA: TGTGCCAGCAGCTTAGGCCGGAATAGCGGGAGAACCGGGGAGCTGTTTTTT
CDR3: CASSLGRNSGRTGELFF

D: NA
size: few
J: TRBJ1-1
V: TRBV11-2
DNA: TGTGCCAGCAGCTCCGACAGGAGTAACACTGAAGCTTTCTTT
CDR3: CASSSDRSNTEAFF

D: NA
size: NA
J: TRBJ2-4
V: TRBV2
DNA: TGTGCCAGCAGTGATGGGTGGGAGGCCAAAAACATTCAGTACTTC
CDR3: CASSDGWEAKNIQYF

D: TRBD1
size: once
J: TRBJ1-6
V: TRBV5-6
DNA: TGTGCCAGCAGCTTGGCGCTTCAGGGGGCGATACCCCTCCACTTT
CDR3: CASSLALQGAIPLHF

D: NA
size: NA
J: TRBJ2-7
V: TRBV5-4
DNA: TGTGCCAGCAGCGACGGGGGAGATCGGTACGAGCAGTACTTC
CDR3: CASSDGGDRYEQYF

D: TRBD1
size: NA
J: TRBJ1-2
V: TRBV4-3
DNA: TGCGCCAGCAGCCCAAGACAGGGATATGGCTACACCTTC
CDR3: CASSPRQGYGYTF

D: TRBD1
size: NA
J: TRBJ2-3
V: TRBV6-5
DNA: TGTGCCAGCAGTTCGACAGGGCTTGGTACGCAGTATTTT
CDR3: CASSSTGLGTQYF

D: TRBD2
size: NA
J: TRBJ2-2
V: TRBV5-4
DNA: TGTGCCAGCAGCTTATCTAGCGGGAGTTCGCCCGGGGAGCTGTTTTTT
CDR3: CASSLSSGSSPGELFF

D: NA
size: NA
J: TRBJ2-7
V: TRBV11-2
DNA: TGTGCCAGCAGCTTACTAGCGGAGCAGTACTTC
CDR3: CASSLLAEQYF

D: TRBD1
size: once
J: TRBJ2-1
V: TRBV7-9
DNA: TGTGCCAGCAGCACATCGACAGGGGGCTGGACTACGCCCTACAATGAGCAGTTCTTC
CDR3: CASSTSTGGWTTPYNEQFF